These 2 T cell receptor beta chains came from one sample sequenced in a study of TIL therapy for anti-PD-1-resistant metastatic lung cancer. The time point here: pre-treatment sample, taken before nivolumab and TIL therapy. This was the immunoSEQ v3 assay. The protocol was immunoSEQ multiplex PCR, while the TCRdb copy is restricted to in-frame clones and leaves out a portion. In the table there are 55,000 to 65,000 clones, about 70% of which are singletons. The sample here was blood, taken at baseline. All receptors derive from a person aged 25 to 79 with non-small cell lung cancer.

This sequence joins TRBV2 and TRBJ2-7; a weak D match, TRBD1 (6 bases). V lost 6 bases, J lost 5 bases, and 11 bases lay in between. CDR3 length: 12 residues. Looked up from germline, CDR1 is SNHLY and CDR2 is FYNNEI. The CDR3 loop reads CASSEQGHEQYF. In DNA form, the CDR3 reads TGTGCCAGCAGCGAACAGGGCCACGAGCAGTACTTC.

The genes are TRBV5-6 and TRBJ1-5; unclear D gene. Germline assignment: CDR1 SGHDT and CDR2 YYEEEE. The CDR3 loop spans 14 amino acids. V gave up 0 bases and J gave up 5 bases, with 9 bases separating them. The DNA of the CDR3 is TGTGCCAGCAGCTTGGTGGGTGTAGATCAGCCCCAGCATTTT. Protein product: CASSLVGVDQPQHF.